Shown below are 25 T cell receptor beta chains from a single sample sequenced in a study of blood T cell repertoires in COVID-19. The repertoire was sequenced with immunoSEQ multiplex PCR; TCRdb's copy has only in-frame clones and lacks some. The repertoire holds a few hundred thousand clones, less than 90% seen once, with approximately 3.1% in the top ten. The sample was PBMCs or T cells enriched from blood (not recorded which). The receptors were sampled from a young woman who had recovered from COVID-19.

The chain links TRBV18 to TRBJ2-7; D is possibly TRBD1 (5 bases). CDR3 length: 14 amino acids. Trimming left V 1 base short and J 0 bases short, with 7 bases between. The germline gives CDR1 KGHSH, CDR2 LQKENI. The DNA for the CDR3 is TGTGCCAGCTCACCACAGACAGCCTCCTACGAGCAGTACTTC. Translation gives CASSPQTASYEQYF.

J is TRBJ2-7 and V is TRBV9, with 15 bases aligning to TRBD2. The CDR3 spans 16 residues. V dropped 2 bases and J dropped 3; count of bases not matched to a gene: 3. In germline, CDR1 is SGDLS, CDR2 YYNGEE. CDR3 sequence reads: CASSVGLAGGLYEQYF. Here the CDR3 DNA reads TGTGCCAGCAGCGTTGGACTAGCGGGAGGGCTCTACGAGCAGTACTTC.

The genes are TRBV5-4 and TRBJ2-7; TRBD1 matches 7 bases. The germline gives CDR1 SGHNT, CDR2 YYREEE (reference sequence). With V trimmed by 4 bases and J by 6 bases, 7 bases remained unmatched. The CDR3 spans 13 residues. Here the CDR3 reads CASSQPNRGEQYF. As DNA, the CDR3 is TGTGCCAGCAGCCAACCCAACAGGGGCGAGCAGTACTTC.

The chain couples TRBV28 to TRBJ2-7; the D is unclear. The CDR3 consists of 14 residues. Between the trimmed V and J ends, which lost 5 bases and 4 bases, there was a span of 15 bases. CDR1 and CDR2 (germline): MDHEN, SYDVKM. CDR3: CASSLGYISYEQYF. CDR3 DNA sequence: TGTGCCAGCAGTCTAGGATATATATCTTACGAGCAGTACTTC. The full variable domain, rest sourced from reference TRBV28 and TRBJ2-7, is DVKVTQSSRYLVKRTGEKVFLECVQDMDHENMFWYRQDPGLGLRLIYFSYDVKMKEKGDIPEGYSVSREKKERFSLILESASTNQTSMYLCASSLGYISYEQYFGPGTRLTVT.

The chain's CDR3 is CASSLIQVSYEQYF. DNA for the CDR3: TGTGCCAGCAGCTTAATCCAGGTCTCCTACGAGCAGTACTTC. The chain recombines TRBV7-4 with TRBJ2-7; unclear D gene. From germline, CDR1 is SGHVT and CDR2 SQSDAQ. The ends were cut back, 2 bases at V and 0 bases at J, with 8 bases in the middle. CDR3 length: 14 residues.

The V call is TRBV6-5, the J call TRBJ1-2, with a weak D call TRBD1 (5 bases). V was cut by 4 bases and J by 7 bases, with 13 bases left in between. CDR3 size: 13 residues. Germline V CDR1 and CDR2: MNHEY, SVGAGI. The CDR3 region is CASSWGGGVGYTF. The CDR3 coding sequence is TGTGCCAGCAGTTGGGGAGGAGGGGTTGGCTACACCTTC.

V usage is TRBV5-5 and J usage is TRBJ2-7; 7 bases match TRBD1. There are 15 residues in the CDR3. V shed 4 bases, J shed 0 bases, and the junction held 7 bases outside the gene matches. Germline V gene lookup returns CDR1 SGHKS and CDR2 YYEKEE (reference sequence). The CDR3 loop reads CASSREDRYSYEQYF. The CDR3 DNA reads TGTGCCAGCAGCCGCGAGGACAGGTACTCCTACGAGCAGTACTTC.

This chain uses TRBV5-1 with TRBJ1-3, with TRBD1 matching 9 bases. Trimming at V came to 0 bases and at J to 2 bases, leaving 6 bases not matched to a gene. Germline V gives CDR1 SGHRS, CDR2 YFSETQ. The CDR3 has 17 residues. The CDR3 DNA follows: TGCGCCAGCAGCTTGGAGGGACAGGGCGGCACTGGAAACACCATATATTTT. This gives the protein CASSLEGQGGTGNTIYF.

The J gene is TRBJ1-6, the V gene TRBV7-2; D is unclear. Per germline, CDR1 SGHTA and CDR2 FQGNSA. V lost 5 bases to trimming and J lost 8 bases, with 10 bases between them. This CDR3 comprises 13 residues. The DNA of the CDR3 is TGTGCCAGCAGCATAATGGAGGATTCACCCCTCCACTTT. It is translated as CASSIMEDSPLHF.

The chain uses TRBV27 and TRBJ2-3; tentative D call: TRBD1 (6 bases). The CDR3 consists of 13 residues. Germline loops: CDR1 MNHEY, CDR2 SMNVEV (reference sequence). Trimming removed 8 bases at V and 0 bases at J, with 9 bases between. The CDR3 sequence: CASPRGSTDTQYF. The CDR3 nucleotides are TGTGCCAGCCCCAGGGGTAGCACAGATACGCAGTATTTT.

CDR3 sequence reads: CASSQDMGQGVAEQYF. The CDR3 bases are TGTGCCAGCAGCCAAGATATGGGTCAGGGTGTAGCCGAGCAGTACTTC. The chain links TRBV14 to TRBJ2-7; the D gene is possibly TRBD1 (5 bases). Trimming pared 0 bases from V and 6 bases from J, leaving 18 bases between. Germline CDR1 is SGHDN and CDR2 is FVKESK. This CDR3 is 16 amino acids long.

The CDR3 DNA sequence: TGTGCCAGCAGCCCCCGACAGGGCGGCACCGGGGAGCTGTTTTTT. Translation gives CASSPRQGGTGELFF. This chain connects TRBV28 to TRBJ2-2, with 7 positions matching TRBD1. The CDR3 runs 15 residues. The germline V gene has CDR1 MDHEN and CDR2 SYDVKM. V shed 6 bases and J 4 bases; nucleotides not matched to a gene: 8. The full variable domain, rest sourced from reference TRBV28 and TRBJ2-2, is DVKVTQSSRYLVKRTGEKVFLECVQDMDHENMFWYRQDPGLGLRLIYFSYDVKMKEKGDIPEGYSVSREKKERFSLILESASTNQTSMYLCASSPRQGGTGELFFGEGSRLTVL.

V is TRBV19 and J is TRBJ1-1, with 8 bases identical to TRBD1. Germline lookup yields CDR1 LNHDA and CDR2 SQIVND (reference sequence). CDR3 size: 15 residues. V lost 7 bases, J lost 1 base, and 8 bases stayed unmatched. This CDR3 is CASNSAGTGNTEAFF. The DNA of the CDR3 is TGTGCCAGTAACTCTGCCGGGACAGGGAACACTGAAGCTTTCTTT. The full variable domain, completed using reference TRBV19 and TRBJ1-1, is DGGITQSPKYLFRKEGQNVTLSCEQNLNHDAMYWYRQDPGQGLRLIYYSQIVNDFQKGDIAEGYSVSREKKESFPLTVTSAQKNPTAFYLCASNSAGTGNTEAFFGQGTRLTVV.

The V and J genes are TRBV9 and TRBJ1-3, with a possible D match to TRBD1 (5 bases). The CDR3 extends over 15 amino acids. Germline assignment: CDR1 SGDLS and CDR2 YYNGEE. V lost 2 bases to trimming and J lost 1 base, with 10 bases between them. The CDR3, as DNA: TGTGCCAGCAGCGTCCAGGGCACGTCTGGAAACACCATATATTTT. Protein: CASSVQGTSGNTIYF.

V and J are TRBV7-2 and TRBJ1-2; 11 bases fit TRBD1. This CDR3 contains 13 residues. V lost 5 bases to trimming and J lost 10 bases; unmatched junction nucleotides: 6. Germline lookup yields CDR1 SGHTA and CDR2 FQGNSA. CDR3 amino acids: CASSLRDRGSYTF. The CDR3, as DNA: TGTGCCAGCAGCCTCCGGGACAGGGGGTCCTACACCTTC.

The chain carries TRBV21-1 and TRBJ2-1; the table gives TRBD1 as D, unverified against the DNA. TRBV21-1 is a known pseudogene. The CDR3 length is 13 residues. The CDR3 reads CASSLRAVDEQFF. The CDR3 DNA reads TGTGCCAGCAGCCTCAGGGCGGTAGATGAGCAGTTCTTC.

V is TRBV5-1 and J is TRBJ1-6; 10 bases align to TRBD1. The germline V gene has CDR1 SGHRS and CDR2 YFSETQ. CDR3 length: 15 residues. Trimming at V came to 5 bases and at J to 7 bases, leaving 6 bases not matched to a gene. CDR3 DNA: TGCGCCAGCAGAGCCGGGACAGGGGACAATTCACCCCTCCACTTT. As protein: CASRAGTGDNSPLHF.

V usage is TRBV2 and J usage is TRBJ2-7; possibly TRBD2 for D (5 bases). Trimming removed 2 bases at V and 7 bases at J, with 15 bases between. The CDR3 covers 14 residues. Germline loops: CDR1 SNHLY, CDR2 FYNNEI. The CDR3 region is CASSETGSRREQYF. For the CDR3, the DNA is TGTGCCAGCAGTGAAACGGGGAGTAGACGTGAGCAGTACTTC. Filled out from reference TRBV2 and TRBJ2-7, the complete variable domain reads EPEVTQTPSHQVTQMGQEVILRCVPISNHLYFYWYRQILGQKVEFLVSFYNNEISEKSEIFDDQFSVERPDGSNFTLKIRSTKLEDSAMYFCASSETGSRREQYFGPGTRLTVT.

V is TRBV7-6 and J is TRBJ2-7, with 9 bases that match TRBD1. This CDR3 spans 15 amino acids. V gave up 0 bases and J gave up 4 bases; unmatched junction bases: 4. Germline lookup yields CDR1 SGHVS and CDR2 FNYEAQ. As DNA, the CDR3 is TGTGCCAGCAGCTTAGCGGGACAGGGCGGTTACGAGCAGTACTTC. This encodes CASSLAGQGGYEQYF.

Here the CDR3 DNA reads TGTGCCAGCAGCGCCGTAGCGGGGGTCGTATACAATGAGCAGTTCTTC. It specifies CASSAVAGVVYNEQFF. V is TRBV28 and J is TRBJ2-1, with TRBD2 matching 9 bases. The CDR3 extends over 16 amino acids. Germline CDR1 reads MDHEN; CDR2 reads SYDVKM. J gave up 4 bases and V 6 bases, and 10 bases lay outside the gene matches.

The chain links TRBV5-4 to TRBJ2-7; 7 bases fit TRBD1. The V gene end was trimmed by 0 bases and the J gene end by 2 bases; junction bases not matched to a gene: 5. Germline V gene lookup returns CDR1 SGHNT and CDR2 YYREEE (reference sequence). The CDR3 contains 15 residues. The DNA for the CDR3 is TGTGCCAGCAGCTTGGGGGGACAGACAGCCTACGAGCAGTACTTC. This sequence encodes CASSLGGQTAYEQYF.

The chain uses TRBV11-2 and TRBJ1-2; D might be TRBD1 (6 bases). V shed 1 base and J shed 4 bases, with 7 bases lying between them. The CDR3 is made up of 13 amino acids. CDR1 and CDR2 (germline): SGHAT, FQNNGV. DNA of the CDR3: TGTGCCAGCAGCTTAGCAGGGGTCTATGGCTACACCTTC. Amino acids: CASSLAGVYGYTF.

The sample holds one count of this clone. The chain is built from TRBV29-1 and TRBJ2-7, with 7 bases aligning to TRBD2. J lost 0 bases, V lost 6 bases, and 8 bases had no gene match. The CDR3 spans 14 residues. Germline V lookup: CDR1 SQVTM, CDR2 ANQGSEA. This chain's CDR3 is CSVKTSQSSYEQYF. In DNA, the CDR3 is TGCAGCGTGAAGACTAGCCAGAGCTCCTACGAGCAGTACTTC.

Here the CDR3 DNA reads TGTGCGTCCCGGAGGACTAGCGGGTACGAGCAGTACTTC. Encoded protein: CASRRTSGYEQYF. V is TRBV28 and J is TRBJ2-7; 11 bases are shared with TRBD2. The CDR3 is 13 residues long. Germline loops: CDR1 MDHEN, CDR2 SYDVKM.

The chain links TRBV30 to TRBJ2-1; TRBD1 matches at 9 bases. V gave up 4 bases and J gave up 4 bases; unmatched junction bases: 14. CDR3 length: 17 amino acids. Germline CDR1 is GTSNPN and CDR2 is SVGIG (reference sequence). The CDR3 DNA follows: TGTGCCTGGAAGACTTTTAATCCGGGACAGGGATACAATGAGCAGTTCTTC. Translated: CAWKTFNPGQGYNEQFF.